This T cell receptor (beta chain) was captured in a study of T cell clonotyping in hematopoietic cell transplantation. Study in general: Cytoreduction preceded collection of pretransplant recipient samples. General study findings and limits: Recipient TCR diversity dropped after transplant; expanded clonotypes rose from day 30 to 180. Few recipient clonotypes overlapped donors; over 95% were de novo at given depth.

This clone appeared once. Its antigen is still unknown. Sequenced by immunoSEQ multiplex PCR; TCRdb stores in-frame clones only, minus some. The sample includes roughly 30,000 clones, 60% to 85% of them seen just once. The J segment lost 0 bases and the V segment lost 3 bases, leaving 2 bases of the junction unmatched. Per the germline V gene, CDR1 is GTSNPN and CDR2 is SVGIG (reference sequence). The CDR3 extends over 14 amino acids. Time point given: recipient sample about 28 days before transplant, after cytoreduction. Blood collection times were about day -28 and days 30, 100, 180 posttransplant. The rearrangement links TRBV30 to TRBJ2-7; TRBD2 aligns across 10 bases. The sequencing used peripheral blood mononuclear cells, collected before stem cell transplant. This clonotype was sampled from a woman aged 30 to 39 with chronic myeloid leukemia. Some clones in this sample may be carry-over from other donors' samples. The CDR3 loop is CAWRLAGTSYEQYF. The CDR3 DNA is TGTGCCTGGAGACTAGCGGGGACCTCCTACGAGCAGTACTTC.